This TCR beta chain originates from a study of blood T cell repertoires in COVID-19. Study information: Researchers got acute and convalescent COVID-19 samples from the United States, Italy and Spain. From T cells, B-cell-depleted T cells, or PBMCs came the material, which was cDNA or gDNA.

In the original analysis: Using reference gene primer amplification, nucleated cell counts were estimated. TCRdb keeps only in-frame clones here, not all; method: immunoSEQ multiplex PCR. V and J calls and clone size come straight from that table; D and trimming were deduced from the DNA. The sample has approximately 74,000 clones; around 93% are singletons. This CDR3 has 14 residues. In germline, CDR1 is MNHNY, CDR2 SVGAGI (reference sequence). Trimming removed 2 bases at V and 2 bases at J, with 9 bases between. Sample: peripheral blood. This chain links TRBV6-6 with TRBJ1-2; D might be TRBD1 (6 bases). The source of this sequence is a woman aged 60 to 75 with active COVID-19. CDR3 nucleotide sequence: TGTGCCAGCAGTTACGGGGGGGGCAACTATGGCTACACCTTC. It yields the protein CASSYGGGNYGYTF.